This TCR beta chain was recovered during a study of blood T cell repertoires in COVID-19. TCRdb's copy holds only in-frame clones and misses some; the assay was immunoSEQ multiplex PCR. Here the sample spans around 140,000 clones, 87% being singletons. Trimming left V 4 bases short and J 5 bases short, with 15 bases between. From germline, CDR1 is MDHEN and CDR2 SYDVKM. The CDR3 runs 14 residues. This sequence originates from a woman aged 45-60 years with active or convalescent COVID-19. The chain combines TRBV28 with TRBJ2-7; D might be TRBD2 (8 bases). The sequenced material came from peripheral blood. In DNA form, the CDR3 reads TGTGCCAGCAGTTCGGGGGGGCAGGGGGACGAGCAGTACTTC. This codes for CASSSGGQGDEQYF.